The rows below give T cell receptor beta chains drawn from one sample of a study of cytomegalovirus exposure and HLA in healthy donors. Clones were sequenced by immunoSEQ multiplex PCR, and TCRdb holds only the in-frame ones, with some missing. The data hold approximately 160,000 clones, with 75% to 80% observed a single time. The specimen was PBMCs. The receptors originated from a woman aged 40 to 50 in good health and CMV-seropositive. Both conserved end residues are part of each CDR3. Each record gives: V gene, D gene, CDR3 length, clone size, J gene, CDR3 protein, CDR3 DNA. D genes are given only for firm matches. Clone size is given for some rows only: seen once, a few or many times, or a class if the clone is expanded.

TRBV19,NA,15,NA,TRBJ2-6,CASSTVLSGANVLTF,TGTGCCAGTAGTACAGTCCTCTCTGGGGCCAACGTCCTGACTTTC
TRBV19,TRBD1,13,NA,TRBJ2-7,CASRKTGTYEQYF,TGCGCCAGTAGGAAGACAGGGACCTACGAGCAGTACTTC
TRBV14,NA,15,few,TRBJ1-4,CASSQERAPSEKLFF,TGTGCCAGCAGCCAAGAGAGGGCCCCTAGCGAAAAACTGTTTTTT
TRBV10-2,TRBD2,18,NA,TRBJ2-3,CASSEGTSGRAETDTQYF,TGCGCCAGCAGTGAGGGGACTAGCGGGAGGGCCGAAACAGATACGCAGTATTTT
TRBV7-9,NA,16,NA,TRBJ2-4,CASSRTGDFSKNIQYF,TGTGCCAGCAGCCGTACGGGGGACTTCTCCAAAAACATTCAGTACTTC
TRBV10-3,NA,13,NA,TRBJ2-5,CAISEHRQETQYF,TGTGCCATCAGTGAACACAGACAAGAGACCCAGTACTTC
TRBV20-1,NA,11,NA,TRBJ2-5,CSARDGVTQYF,TGCAGTGCTAGAGATGGAGTGACCCAGTACTTC
TRBV19,NA,14,once,TRBJ1-6,CASSIQLRQSPLHF,TGTGCCAGTAGTATCCAACTGAGACAGTCACCCCTCCACTTT
TRBV25-1,NA,12,NA,TRBJ1-2,CASSESGYGYTF,TGTGCCAGCAGTGAATCGGGCTATGGCTACACCTTC
TRBV15,TRBD1,17,NA,TRBJ2-5,CATSRSNRDRGSETQYF,TGTGCCACCAGCAGATCTAACCGGGACAGGGGATCAGAGACCCAGTACTTC
TRBV25-1,NA,12,few,TRBJ1-2,CASYRQEFGYTF,TGTGCCAGCTATCGACAGGAATTTGGCTACACCTTC
TRBV23-1,TRBD1,18,few,TRBJ1-3,CASSQWAGTGGSGNTIYF,TGCGCCAGCAGTCAATGGGCTGGGACAGGGGGCTCTGGAAACACCATATATTTT
TRBV6-1,TRBD1,15,NA,TRBJ1-2,CASSEALGGLNGYTF,TGTGCCAGCAGTGAAGCGCTAGGGGGCCTGAATGGCTACACCTTC
TRBV5-4,TRBD2,16,NA,TRBJ2-2,CASSSGLAGGTGELFF,TGTGCCAGCAGTTCGGGACTAGCGGGGGGGACCGGGGAGCTGTTTTTT
TRBV5-6,NA,13,once,TRBJ1-1,CASSLGVNTEAFF,TGTGCCAGCAGCTTGGGCGTGAACACTGAAGCTTTCTTT
TRBV5-8,NA,14,NA,TRBJ2-7,CASSLARETYEQYF,TGTGCCAGCAGCTTGGCCAGGGAAACCTACGAGCAGTACTTC
TRBV11-3,NA,14,once,TRBJ1-1,CASRQGGENTEAFF,TGTGCCAGCAGGCAAGGGGGGGAGAACACTGAAGCTTTCTTT
TRBV29-1,NA,13,NA,TRBJ2-3,CSVETPQADTQYF,TGCAGCGTTGAGACCCCCCAGGCAGATACGCAGTATTTT
TRBV30,TRBD1,11,NA,TRBJ2-5,CAWAGGETQYF,TGTGCCTGGGCAGGGGGAGAGACCCAGTACTTC
TRBV7-9,TRBD1,16,NA,TRBJ2-5,CASSLGQGASRETQYF,TGTGCCAGCAGCTTGGGACAGGGGGCAAGTCGGGAGACCCAGTACTTC
TRBV11-2,TRBD1,16,NA,TRBJ2-7,CASSFLGTGYPYEQYF,TGTGCCAGCAGCTTTCTAGGGACAGGGTATCCCTACGAGCAGTACTTC
TRBV19,NA,13,NA,TRBJ1-1,CASSISGNTEAFF,TGTGCCAGTAGTATTTCGGGGAACACTGAAGCTTTCTTT
TRBV7-9,NA,14,NA,TRBJ2-5,CASSLSRGQETQYF,TGTGCCAGCAGCTTAAGTAGGGGGCAAGAGACCCAGTACTTC
TRBV23-1,TRBD1,19,NA,TRBJ1-2,CASSPCPGTGPIVYCGYTF,TGCGCCAGCAGTCCGTGTCCCGGGACAGGGCCGATTGTATACTGTGGCTACACCTTC
TRBV2,NA,18,NA,TRBJ2-5,CASSEAVSRGFYQETQYF,TGTGCCAGCAGTGAGGCCGTTTCGCGAGGGTTTTACCAAGAGACCCAGTACTTC
TRBV7-2,TRBD1,13,once,TRBJ1-1,CASSSGQGSIAFF,TGTGCCAGCAGCTCCGGACAGGGGTCTATAGCTTTCTTT
TRBV10-3,NA,11,few,TRBJ2-1,CAISDFDEQFF,TGTGCCATCAGTGATTTCGATGAGCAGTTCTTC
TRBV7-2,NA,16,NA,TRBJ2-1,CASSPQQGSSYNEQFF,TGTGCCAGCAGTCCACAACAGGGTAGCTCCTACAATGAGCAGTTCTTC
TRBV4-1,TRBD2,16,NA,TRBJ2-1,CASSQEGGRAINEQFF,TGCGCCAGCAGCCAAGAGGGCGGGAGGGCTATAAATGAGCAGTTCTTC
TRBV5-1,TRBD1,14,NA,TRBJ2-7,CASNGQGASYEQYF,TGCGCCAGCAACGGGCAGGGGGCGTCCTACGAGCAGTACTTC
TRBV28,NA,13,NA,TRBJ1-2,CASGGTFNYGYTF,TGTGCCAGCGGGGGCACTTTTAACTATGGCTACACCTTC
TRBV10-2,TRBD1,13,NA,TRBJ2-5,CASSEGGGETQYF,TGCGCCAGCAGTGAAGGGGGCGGTGAGACCCAGTACTTC
TRBV6-1,TRBD1,17,NA,TRBJ2-7,CASSAMETGDRAYEQYF,TGTGCCAGCAGTGCTATGGAAACGGGGGACAGGGCCTACGAGCAGTACTTC
TRBV10-1,NA,14,once,TRBJ2-2,CASSLDFQPGELFF,TGCGCCAGCAGCCTCGACTTCCAACCCGGGGAGCTGTTTTTT
TRBV5-1,TRBD2,14,few,TRBJ2-1,CASSLSSGYNEQFF,TGCGCCAGCAGCCTTTCTAGCGGGTACAATGAGCAGTTCTTC
TRBV11-1,NA,11,NA,TRBJ1-2,CASTWGLGYTF,TGTGCCAGCACTTGGGGGCTAGGCTACACCTTC
TRBV30,TRBD1,14,NA,TRBJ2-3,CVLGQGAVTDTQYF,TGTGTGCTGGGACAGGGGGCAGTAACAGATACGCAGTATTTT
TRBV6-5,TRBD1,14,NA,TRBJ2-7,CASTPTGGIIEQYF,TGTGCCAGCACCCCGACAGGGGGTATAATCGAGCAGTACTTC
TRBV5-1,TRBD2,15,few,TRBJ2-1,CASSLGTGGPFEQFF,TGCGCCAGCAGCTTGGGAACGGGGGGGCCATTTGAGCAGTTCTTC
TRBV10-3,NA,14,NA,TRBJ2-7,CAIRGLGSSYEQYF,TGTGCCATCAGGGGACTGGGAAGCTCCTACGAGCAGTACTTC
TRBV9,TRBD2,15,NA,TRBJ2-1,CASTNGGGFDNEQFF,TGTGCCAGCACCAACGGGGGGGGATTTGACAATGAGCAGTTCTTC
TRBV15,NA,14,once,TRBJ1-6,CATAGGFYNSPLHF,TGTGCCACCGCGGGCGGTTTTTATAATTCACCCCTCCACTTT
TRBV7-9,NA,14,NA,TRBJ2-1,CASSFSGPYNEQFF,TGTGCCAGCAGCTTCAGCGGACCCTACAATGAGCAGTTCTTC
TRBV28,NA,17,NA,TRBJ1-1,CASSSLDRTSVNTEAFF,TGTGCCAGCAGTTCCTTAGACAGAACTTCGGTGAACACTGAAGCTTTCTTT
TRBV6-1,TRBD2,13,NA,TRBJ2-5,CASASGGKETQYF,TGTGCCAGCGCGAGCGGGGGGAAAGAGACCCAGTACTTC
TRBV2,NA,14,NA,TRBJ1-4,CASSAGLSNEKLFF,TGTGCCAGCAGTGCGGGACTGTCTAATGAAAAACTGTTTTTT
TRBV5-4,NA,14,NA,TRBJ2-3,CASSLGVTTDTQYF,TGTGCCAGCAGCTTAGGGGTAACCACAGATACGCAGTATTTT
TRBV2,NA,15,NA,TRBJ2-2,CASSDRTGVTGELFF,TGTGCCAGCAGTGACCGAACTGGAGTCACCGGGGAGCTGTTTTTT
TRBV4-1,NA,16,NA,TRBJ2-3,CASSQEGGGSTDTQYF,TGCGCCAGCAGCCAAGAAGGCGGGGGCTCCACAGATACGCAGTATTTT
TRBV10-1,NA,16,NA,TRBJ1-5,CASSLWTAYSNQPQHF,TGCGCCAGCAGTCTGTGGACAGCGTATAGCAATCAGCCCCAGCATTTT
TRBV7-2,NA,14,NA,TRBJ1-2,CASSPVSQNYGYTF,TGTGCCAGCAGCCCTGTTAGCCAGAACTATGGCTACACCTTC
TRBV6-4,TRBD1,14,NA,TRBJ2-7,CASSVDRVANEQYF,TGTGCCAGCAGTGTTGACAGGGTGGCCAACGAGCAGTACTTC
TRBV5-1,TRBD1,14,NA,TRBJ1-4,CASSGDRGSEKLFF,TGCGCCAGCAGCGGGGACAGGGGGAGTGAAAAACTGTTTTTT
TRBV4-1,NA,15,NA,TRBJ2-7,CASSQVYGQLYEQYF,TGCGCCAGCAGCCAAGTATACGGACAACTATACGAGCAGTACTTC
TRBV4-3,NA,16,few,TRBJ2-7,CASSQEWRTSSYEQYF,TGCGCCAGCAGCCAAGAATGGCGGACAAGCTCCTACGAGCAGTACTTC
TRBV7-9,TRBD1,15,NA,TRBJ1-2,CSSSLGQGAGYGYTF,TGTTCCAGCAGCTTAGGACAGGGGGCAGGCTATGGCTACACCTTC
TRBV5-1,NA,16,few,TRBJ1-6,CASSLGSVLGDSPLHF,TGCGCCAGCAGCTTGGGGTCGGTTCTGGGCGACTCACCCCTCCACTTT